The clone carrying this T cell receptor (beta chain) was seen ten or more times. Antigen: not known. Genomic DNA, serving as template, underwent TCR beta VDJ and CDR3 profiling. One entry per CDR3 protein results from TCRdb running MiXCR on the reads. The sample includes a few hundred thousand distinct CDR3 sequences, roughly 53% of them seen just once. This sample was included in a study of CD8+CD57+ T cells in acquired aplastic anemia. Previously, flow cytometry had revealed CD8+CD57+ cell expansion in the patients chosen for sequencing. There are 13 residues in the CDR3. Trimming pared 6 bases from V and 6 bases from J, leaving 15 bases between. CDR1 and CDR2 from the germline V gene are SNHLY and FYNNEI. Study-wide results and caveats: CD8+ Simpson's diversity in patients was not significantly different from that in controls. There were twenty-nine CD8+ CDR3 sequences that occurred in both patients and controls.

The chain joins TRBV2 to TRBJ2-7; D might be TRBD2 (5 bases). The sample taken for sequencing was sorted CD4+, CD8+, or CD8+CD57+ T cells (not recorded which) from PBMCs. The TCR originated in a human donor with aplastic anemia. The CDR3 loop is CASRRVETLEQYF. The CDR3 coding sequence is TGTGCCAGCAGGAGGGTCGAAACCCTCGAGCAGTACTTC. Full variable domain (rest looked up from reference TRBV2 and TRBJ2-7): EPEVTQTPSHQVTQMGQEVILRCVPISNHLYFYWYRQILGQKVEFLVSFYNNEISEKSEIFDDQFSVERPDGSNFTLKIRSTKLEDSAMYFCASRRVETLEQYFGPGTRLTVT.